Sequencing of this T cell receptor (beta chain) was carried out in a study of shared clonotypes between healthy human individuals. Comment on this clone: Its antigen is currently unknown.

Profiling relied on immunoSEQ multiplex PCR, and the TCRdb table lists in-frame clones only, not all of them. The repertoire includes 2 million to 3 million clones, roughly 93% of them detected once, and around 0.4% sits in the top ten. The trim removed 2 bases at V and 3 bases at J, leaving 3 bases unmatched. Germline V gene lookup returns CDR1 SGHTA and CDR2 FQGNSA. The CDR3 totals 14 residues. The study, taken as a whole, reports: Among the subsets, naive ones generally showed larger estimated richness than memory ones.

The chain links TRBV7-2 to TRBJ2-7, with 8 bases fitting TRBD2. What was sequenced was naive CD4+ T cells from PBMCs. Subset given: CD45RA+ positively selected. The receptor was isolated from a man between 18 and 29 years old in good health. Some clones in this sample may be carry-over from other donors' samples. The CDR3 here is CASSLRSGGYEQYF. The CDR3 region has the DNA TGTGCCAGCAGCTTAAGAAGCGGGGGCTACGAGCAGTACTTC.